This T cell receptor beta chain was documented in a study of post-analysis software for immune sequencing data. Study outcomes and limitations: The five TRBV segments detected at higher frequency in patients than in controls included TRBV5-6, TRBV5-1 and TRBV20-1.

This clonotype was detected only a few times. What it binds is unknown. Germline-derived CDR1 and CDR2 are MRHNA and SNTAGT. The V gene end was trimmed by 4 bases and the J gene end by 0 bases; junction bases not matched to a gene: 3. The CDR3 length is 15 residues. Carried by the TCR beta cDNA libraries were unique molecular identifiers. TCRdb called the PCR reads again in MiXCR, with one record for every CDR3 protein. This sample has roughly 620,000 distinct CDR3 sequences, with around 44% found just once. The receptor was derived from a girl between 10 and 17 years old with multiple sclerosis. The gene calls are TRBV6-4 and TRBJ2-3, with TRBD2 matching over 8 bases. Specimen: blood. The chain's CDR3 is CASSGSGGSTDTQYF. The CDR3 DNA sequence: TGTGCCAGCAGTGGATCGGGGGGGAGCACAGATACGCAGTATTTT.